These 25 T cell receptor beta chains were sequenced from one sample in a study of control samples from healthy donors and cancer patients. Repertoires were generated with immunoSEQ multiplex PCR, while TCRdb's copy carries only in-frame clones and drops some. Of approximately 210,000 clones listed, about 91% are singletons. Sequenced sample: blood. The receptors originated from a man aged 30 to 45 in good health.

V usage is TRBV7-3 and J usage is TRBJ2-6; tentatively, D is TRBD2 (6 bases). CDR3 length: 15 residues. The V end was cut by 3 bases, the J end by 0 bases, with 6 bases between. Germline assignment: CDR1 SGHTA and CDR2 FQGTGA. CDR3 loop: CASSFGGSGANVLTF. As DNA, the CDR3 is TGTGCCAGCAGCTTCGGGGGCTCTGGGGCCAACGTCCTGACTTTC.

This chain links TRBV7-8 with TRBJ2-1, with D tentatively TRBD1 (5 bases). Trimming removed 5 bases at V and 0 bases at J, with 17 bases between. CDR1 SGHVS and CDR2 FQNEAQ come from the germline V gene. This CDR3 contains 17 residues. DNA for the CDR3: TGTGCCAGCAGCCGTGTGGCAGGGATGAGCTCCTACAATGAGCAGTTCTTC. It encodes CASSRVAGMSSYNEQFF. Based on the CDR3 plus reference TRBV7-8 and TRBJ2-1, the full variable domain is GAGVSQSPRYKVAKRGQDVALRCDPISGHVSLFWYQQALGQGPEFLTYFQNEAQLDKSGLPSDRFFAERPEGSVSTLKIQRTQQEDSAVYLCASSRVAGMSSYNEQFFGPGTRLTVL.

J is TRBJ2-1 and V is TRBV19; 9 bases line up with TRBD2. CDR1 is LNHDA and CDR2 is SQIVND in the germline V gene (reference sequence). The CDR3 loop spans 17 amino acids. J was trimmed by 3 bases and V by 5 bases; bases with no gene match: 11. The CDR3 DNA reads TGTGCCAGTAGTCCGTTGGTAGCGGGAGACAACTACAATGAGCAGTTCTTC. This sequence encodes CASSPLVAGDNYNEQFF.

This clone was counted ten times or more. The chain has TRBV6-5 and TRBJ1-5; D ambiguous. Germline V CDR1 and CDR2: MNHEY, SVGAGI. Trimming took 5 bases from V and 2 from J, leaving 13 bases between them. This CDR3 is 15 amino acids long. This CDR3 reads CASSPGIVGNQPQHF. DNA of the CDR3: TGTGCCAGCAGTCCTGGGATAGTTGGCAATCAGCCCCAGCATTTT.

The rearrangement links TRBV19 to TRBJ1-1; tentative D call: TRBD1 (6 bases). The CDR3 length is 18 residues. V lost 5 bases and J 1 base, leaving 23 bases between the germline ends. The V gene's germline CDR1 is LNHDA and CDR2 SQIVND (reference sequence). CDR3 residues: CASSSTGGQRGGNTEAFF. CDR3 in DNA: TGTGCCAGTAGTTCAACCGGTGGACAGAGGGGGGGGAACACTGAAGCTTTCTTT.

The chain couples TRBV10-1 to TRBJ2-3, with D perhaps given as TRBD1 or TRBD2 (5 bases each). Between the trimmed V and J ends, which lost 7 bases and 1 base, there was a span of 9 bases. Germline lookup yields CDR1 WNHNN and CDR2 SYGVQD (reference sequence). This CDR3 comprises 13 residues. CDR3 protein: CASKQGGTDTQYF. CDR3 bases: TGCGCCAGCAAGCAGGGAGGCACAGATACGCAGTATTTT.

The J gene is TRBJ1-2, the V gene TRBV6-5, with unresolved D. CDR3 length: 13 amino acids. V was shortened by 2 bases and J by 2 bases, with 6 bases between the two germline ends. Germline V lookup: CDR1 MNHEY, CDR2 SVGAGI. As DNA, the CDR3 is TGTGCCAGCAGTTACGGGCAGAACTATGGCTACACCTTC. Its translation: CASSYGQNYGYTF.

The V call is TRBV27, the J call TRBJ1-2; a possible D gene is TRBD1 (5 bases). Germline CDR1 reads MNHEY; CDR2 reads SMNVEV (reference sequence). The CDR3 spans 14 residues. V lost 6 bases to trimming and J lost 0 bases, with 11 bases between them. The CDR3 DNA follows: TGTGCCAGCAGCCCCGACAGATCTAACTATGGCTACACCTTC. Translation gives CASSPDRSNYGYTF.

J is TRBJ1-2 and V is TRBV11-2, with 9 positions matching TRBD1. V trimming: 3 bases; J trimming: 3 bases; junction bases outside the gene matches: 2. The germline CDR1 and CDR2 sequences are SGHAT and FQNNGV. The CDR3 consists of 14 residues. CDR3 protein: CASSFGQGYYGYTF. CDR3 DNA: TGTGCCAGCAGCTTCGGACAGGGGTACTATGGCTACACCTTC. Supplemented by reference TRBV11-2 and TRBJ1-2, the full variable domain reads EAGVAQSPRYKIIEKRQSVAFWCNPISGHATLYWYQQILGQGPKLLIQFQNNGVVDDSQLPKDRFSAERLKGVDSTLKIQPAKLEDSAVYLCASSFGQGYYGYTFGSGTRLTVV.

The chain joins TRBV5-5 to TRBJ2-3, with D possibly called TRBD1 or TRBD2 (5 bases each). The CDR3 extends over 16 amino acids. Trimming pared 4 bases from V and 0 bases from J, leaving 15 bases between. Looked up from germline, CDR1 is SGHKS and CDR2 is YYEKEE (reference sequence). The CDR3 is CASSGGRPASTDTQYF. The CDR3, as DNA: TGTGCCAGCAGCGGGGGACGGCCTGCTAGCACAGATACGCAGTATTTT. The full variable domain, its missing parts supplied by reference TRBV5-5 and TRBJ2-3, is DAGVTQSPTHLIKTRGQQVTLRCSPISGHKSVSWYQQVLGQGPQFIFQYYEKEERGRGNFPDRFSARQFPNYSSELNVNALLLGDSALYLCASSGGRPASTDTQYFGPGTRLTVL.

The chain uses TRBV6-6 and TRBJ2-1; 12 nucleotides agree with TRBD2. From germline, CDR1 is MNHNY and CDR2 SVGAGI (reference sequence). CDR3 length: 17 residues. After removal of 5 bases from V and 9 bases from J, the junction contained 14 bases not matched to a gene. CDR3 protein: CASSPIRLAGASGEQFF. DNA of the CDR3: TGTGCCAGCAGTCCGATCCGACTAGCGGGGGCATCTGGTGAGCAGTTCTTC.

The chain employs TRBV7-9 and TRBJ2-3; D might be TRBD1 or TRBD2, each matching 5 bases. Germline CDR1 and CDR2: SEHNR and FQNEAQ (reference sequence). The CDR3 has 15 residues. V lost 3 bases and J 2 bases, leaving 12 bases between the germline ends. DNA of the CDR3: TGTGCCAGCAGCTTTGGGGACGTAGTCACAGATACGCAGTATTTT. It yields the protein CASSFGDVVTDTQYF.

The rearrangement links TRBV6-6 to TRBJ1-6; TRBD1 matches 8 bases. CDR3 length equals 16 residues. Germline loops: CDR1 MNHNY, CDR2 SVGAGI (reference sequence). J gave up 7 bases and V 4 bases, and 9 bases lay outside the gene matches. CDR3 in amino acids: CASSSIDRGSNSPLHF. CDR3 bases: TGTGCCAGCAGTTCAATCGACAGGGGAAGCAATTCACCCCTCCACTTT.

This clone was observed once. The chain links TRBV19 to TRBJ2-3; no clear D gene. V was trimmed by 5 bases and J by 2 bases, leaving 17 bases between them. Germline V lookup: CDR1 LNHDA, CDR2 SQIVND (reference sequence). The CDR3 has 16 amino acids. The CDR3 loop reads CASSPLGGPITDTQYF. The CDR3 nucleotides read TGTGCCAGTAGTCCCCTAGGTGGGCCAATCACAGATACGCAGTATTTT.

J is TRBJ2-1 and V is TRBV2, with 12 bases identical to TRBD2. The CDR3 has 18 residues. Germline assignment: CDR1 SNHLY and CDR2 FYNNEI. Unmatched junction bases numbered 10, after V lost 0 bases and J lost 7 bases. CDR3 coding DNA: TGTGCCAGCAGTGAAGCACGGGCTAGCGGGGGGGCCGTAAATGAGCAGTTCTTC. It yields the protein CASSEARASGGAVNEQFF.

This rearrangement joins TRBV4-2 to TRBJ2-6; no clear D gene. CDR3 length equals 15 residues. The V end was cut by 4 bases, the J end by 0 bases, with 7 bases between. Germline V gene lookup returns CDR1 LGHNA and CDR2 YNFKEQ. CDR3 region: CASSPLDSGANVLTF. In DNA form, the CDR3 reads TGTGCCAGCAGCCCTCTTGACTCTGGGGCCAACGTCCTGACTTTC.

CDR3 in amino acids: CASSFRTGGSYEQYF. As DNA, the CDR3 is TGTGCCAGCAGCTTCCGGACAGGGGGTTCCTACGAGCAGTACTTC. V and J are TRBV11-3 and TRBJ2-7; 10 nucleotides align to TRBD1. V shed 3 bases, J shed 1 base, and the junction held 3 bases outside the gene matches. Per germline, CDR1 SGHNT and CDR2 YENEEA. The CDR3 is 15 residues long.

The chain uses TRBV7-2 and TRBJ2-1; maybe TRBD2 (5 bases). Germline V gives CDR1 SGHTA, CDR2 FQGNSA. V was trimmed by 5 bases and J by 3 bases, leaving 11 bases between them. The CDR3 runs 14 residues. CDR3 coding DNA: TGTGCCAGCAGCATCGCCGGGGACTACAATGAGCAGTTCTTC. It specifies CASSIAGDYNEQFF.

The chain uses TRBV19 and TRBJ2-1, with a weak D call TRBD2 (6 bases). V lost 5 bases and J lost 6, with 8 bases in between. The CDR3 is made up of 12 amino acids. Looked up from germline, CDR1 is LNHDA and CDR2 is SQIVND (reference sequence). This CDR3 reads CASSGGSNEQFF. CDR3 DNA: TGTGCCAGTAGTGGGGGGAGCAATGAGCAGTTCTTC. Based on the CDR3 plus reference TRBV19 and TRBJ2-1, the full variable domain is DGGITQSPKYLFRKEGQNVTLSCEQNLNHDAMYWYRQDPGQGLRLIYYSQIVNDFQKGDIAEGYSVSREKKESFPLTVTSAQKNPTAFYLCASSGGSNEQFFGPGTRLTVL.

The count of this clone is one. The chain is built from TRBV4-1 and TRBJ1-1; the match to TRBD1 covers 8 bases. Germline-derived CDR1 and CDR2 are MGHRA and YSYEKL. V dropped 3 bases and J dropped 6; count of bases not matched to a gene: 6. This CDR3 has 14 residues. CDR3 in DNA: TGCGCCAGCAGCCATATCGACAGGGGAGCTGAAGCTTTCTTT. Encoded protein: CASSHIDRGAEAFF.

V gene TRBV21-1 combines with J gene TRBJ1-2. TRBV21-1 is reported as a pseudogene. The CDR3 is 16 residues long. The CDR3 loop reads CASSDPYGVFNYGYTF. CDR3 bases: TGTGCCAGCAGCGACCCTTACGGTGTCTTTAACTATGGCTACACCTTC.

This sequence joins TRBV18 and TRBJ2-3, with D hard to call. Germline V lookup: CDR1 KGHSH, CDR2 LQKENI. The CDR3 extends over 13 amino acids. The V gene lost 3 bases and the J gene lost 4 bases, with 8 bases spanning the gap. CDR3 sequence: CASSPGYPDTQYF. CDR3 sequence (DNA): TGTGCCAGCTCACCCGGTTATCCAGATACGCAGTATTTT.

The gene calls are TRBV12-5 and TRBJ2-7, with D perhaps TRBD1 or TRBD2 (5 bases each). V was pared by 4 bases and J by 6 bases, with 10 bases between. Per germline, CDR1 LGHNT and CDR2 FRNRAP. CDR3 length equals 12 residues. The CDR3 spells CASGSRGSEQYF. Written as DNA, the CDR3 is TGTGCTAGTGGTTCCCGGGGCTCCGAGCAGTACTTC.

The chain is built from TRBV18 and TRBJ2-3; 12 nucleotides line up with TRBD2. Germline V gene data show CDR1 as KGHSH and CDR2 as LQKENI. This CDR3 is built from 16 residues. With V trimmed by 3 bases and J by 2 bases, 3 bases remained unmatched. Here the CDR3 reads CASSPRTSGDTDTQYF. In DNA form, the CDR3 reads TGTGCCAGCTCACCGAGGACTAGCGGGGACACAGATACGCAGTATTTT.

The chain is built from TRBV7-6 and TRBJ2-2, with a tentative D call TRBD1 (6 bases). The ends were cut back, 1 base at V and 2 bases at J, with 11 bases in the middle. This CDR3 is 16 amino acids long. Looked up from germline, CDR1 is SGHVS and CDR2 is FNYEAQ. Written as DNA, the CDR3 is TGTGCCAGCAGCTTAGGGGGACACTTCAACACCGGGGAGCTGTTTTTT. This sequence encodes CASSLGGHFNTGELFF.